The 27 T cell receptor beta chains reported below all come from one sample, sequenced in a study of blood T cells in healthy people across ages. A second PCR of 7 to 11 cycles used a sample-barcoded 5' primer and a J-beta primer mix. Using its own MiXCR run on the 5' RACE reads, TCRdb lists one record per CDR3 protein. Of fewer than 2,000,000 distinct CDR3 sequences listed, about 35% are singletons. Sequences were obtained from blood. The receptors were sampled from a woman aged 25 to 39 in good health.

This clonotype has a single count. V usage is TRBV5-5 and J usage is TRBJ1-5, with D perhaps matching TRBD1 (5 bases). V lost 4 bases, J lost 0 bases, and 14 bases lay in between. Germline V gives CDR1 SGHKS, CDR2 YYEKEE (reference sequence). The CDR3 covers 16 residues. The CDR3 nucleotides are TGTGCCAGCAGCCGGGAGGGACCTTATAGCAATCAGCCCCAGCATTTT. Its protein is CASSREGPYSNQPQHF. Complete variable domain (other parts from reference TRBV5-5 and TRBJ1-5): DAGVTQSPTHLIKTRGQQVTLRCSPISGHKSVSWYQQVLGQGPQFIFQYYEKEERGRGNFPDRFSARQFPNYSSELNVNALLLGDSALYLCASSREGPYSNQPQHFGDGTRLSIL.

The genes are TRBV4-1 and TRBJ2-1, with 7 bases matching TRBD2. Germline V CDR1 and CDR2: MGHRA, YSYEKL. The CDR3 spans 17 residues. The ends lost 3 bases at V and 0 bases at J; junction bases unmatched: 8. CDR3 nucleotides: TGCGCCAGCAGCCAGGCCTCTAGCGGCAGCTCCTACAATGAGCAGTTCTTC. Protein sequence: CASSQASSGSSYNEQFF.

This clonotype was counted at least ten times. The genes are TRBV10-3 and TRBJ2-3, with 13 bases identical to TRBD2. Trimming cost V 2 bases and J 2 bases; bases outside gene matches: 10. CDR3 size: 19 residues. Germline-derived CDR1 and CDR2 are ENHRY and SYGVKD. The DNA of the CDR3 is TGTGCCATCAGTGAGCCTCTGACTAGCGGGAGGTCCTACACAGATACGCAGTATTTT. Translation gives CAISEPLTSGRSYTDTQYF.

V gene TRBV5-1 combines with J gene TRBJ1-2; TRBD1 is a possible D gene (5 bases). The germline V and J ends were trimmed by 6 bases and 3 bases, with 12 bases remaining between them. There are 13 residues in the CDR3. Germline V gene lookup returns CDR1 SGHRS and CDR2 YFSETQ. The CDR3 sequence is CASNSGSDYGYTF. CDR3 nucleotides: TGCGCCAGCAATTCAGGGTCCGACTATGGCTACACCTTC.

This chain joins TRBV20-1 and TRBJ2-1, with TRBD2 matching 13 bases. Germline-derived CDR1 and CDR2 are DFQATT and SNEGSKA (reference sequence). Trimming at V came to 2 bases and at J to 14 bases, leaving 12 bases not matched to a gene. The CDR3 contains 15 residues. CDR3 in DNA: TGCAGTGCTAGAATCGGGACTAGCGGGACCATTAGGAAGTTCTTC. The encoded protein is CSARIGTSGTIRKFF.

V usage is TRBV7-9 and J usage is TRBJ2-1, with D perhaps TRBD2 (5 bases). Trimming took off 3 bases at V and 10 bases at J, with 10 bases between the two ends. The length of the CDR3 is 12 residues. CDR1 and CDR2 (germline): SEHNR, FQNEAQ (reference sequence). Here the CDR3 reads CASSFETREQFF. CDR3 in DNA: TGTGCCAGCAGCTTCGAAACTAGGGAGCAGTTCTTC. Filled out from reference TRBV7-9 and TRBJ2-1, the complete variable domain reads DTGVSQNPRHKITKRGQNVTFRCDPISEHNRLYWYRQTLGQGPEFLTYFQNEAQLEKSRLLSDRFSAERPKGSFSTLEIQRTEQGDSAMYLCASSFETREQFFGPGTRLTVL.

The chain links TRBV6-1 to TRBJ2-3; possible D gene TRBD1, 5 bases. Trimming stripped 7 bases from V and 4 bases from J, with 15 bases between. Germline CDR1 and CDR2: MNHNS and SASEGT. The CDR3 is 14 amino acids. CDR3 loop: CASIDWTTSDTQYF. CDR3 in DNA: TGTGCCAGCATCGACTGGACAACCTCAGATACGCAGTATTTT.

This chain uses TRBV28 with TRBJ1-1; maybe TRBD1 (6 bases). The CDR3 totals 14 residues. The V end was cut by 7 bases, the J end by 3 bases, with 15 bases between. From germline, CDR1 is MDHEN and CDR2 SYDVKM. CDR3 in DNA: TGTGCCAGCAAGGAGGGGGAAGGCGACACTGAAGCTTTCTTT. This sequence encodes CASKEGEGDTEAFF.

The genes are TRBV15 and TRBJ1-1, with D uncertain. The CDR3 is 12 residues long. Germline V lookup: CDR1 LNHNV, CDR2 YYDKDF (reference sequence). V was clipped by 5 bases and J by 6 bases, with 10 bases between them. CDR3 coding DNA: TGTGCCACCAGCTTTCAGCTGGCTGAAGCTTTCTTT. This encodes CATSFQLAEAFF. The whole variable domain, filled in from reference TRBV15 and TRBJ1-1, reads DAMVIQNPRYQVTQFGKPVTLSCSQTLNHNVMYWYQQKSSQAPKLLFHYYDKDFNNEADTPDNFQSRRPNTSFCFLDIRSPGLGDTAMYLCATSFQLAEAFFGQGTRLTVV.

This clonotype was seen repeatedly, ten times or more. The chain is built from TRBV18 and TRBJ2-7, with 8 nucleotides matching TRBD1. V shed 4 bases, J shed 5 bases, and the junction held 13 bases outside the gene matches. The CDR3 totals 16 residues. CDR1 is KGHSH, CDR2 LQKENI, per germline. The CDR3 bases are TGTGCCAGCTCACTTCCGGGACAGGCCTTCGGGCACGAGCAGTACTTC. As protein: CASSLPGQAFGHEQYF.

The table lists this clonotype with a count of one. This chain joins TRBV12-3 or TRBV12-4 and TRBJ1-1; D uncertain. CDR3 length: 12 amino acids. The germline V and J ends were trimmed by 7 bases and 8 bases, with 14 bases remaining between them. CDR3 bases: TGTGCCAGCATCCCGGGGTCGGGAGAAGCTTTCTTT. This gives the protein CASIPGSGEAFF.

As for this clonotype: A much larger clonotype is one base distant, so this may be a read error. The chain recombines TRBV29-1 with TRBJ2-4; 9 bases align to TRBD1. Germline V gene lookup returns CDR1 SQVTM and CDR2 ANQGSEA. Trimming took 5 bases from V and 13 from J; bases not matched to a gene: 18. CDR3 size: 15 residues. The CDR3 reads CSVTLPGQGTWEQYF. CDR3 bases: TGCAGCGTTACCCTTCCCGGACAGGGGACATGGGAGCAGTACTTC.

This clonotype was seen only a few times. The chain combines TRBV3-1 with TRBJ2-1; D gene unclear. The CDR3 runs 13 residues. The germline V gene encodes CDR1 LGHDT and CDR2 YNNKEL (reference sequence). V was shortened by 5 bases and J by 7 bases, with 12 bases between the two germline ends. The CDR3 coding sequence is TGTGCCAGCAGCGAAGCGAGAGATAATGAGCAGTTCTTC. It encodes CASSEARDNEQFF.

A few counts support this clonotype. This chain joins TRBV5-1 and TRBJ2-1; maybe TRBD2 (6 bases). Per germline, CDR1 SGHRS and CDR2 YFSETQ. The CDR3 length is 16 residues. Trimming took 1 base from V and 1 from J, leaving 12 bases between them. CDR3 nucleotide sequence: TGCGCCAGCAGCTTGTTTGGGCGGGAATCCTACAATGAGCAGTTCTTC. Its translation: CASSLFGRESYNEQFF.

As concerns this clonotype: A junction boundary mismatches the germline segment, possibly from a read error. The chain links TRBV5-1 to TRBJ2-7, with D unresolved. The CDR3 spans 11 residues. Germline CDR1 is SGHRS and CDR2 is YFSETQ. Written as DNA, the CDR3 is TGCGCCAGCACCTTGGGTGCCGAGCAGTACTTC. It specifies CASTLGAEQYF.

This clonotype was observed a few times. This chain uses TRBV14 with TRBJ2-1; 7 bases are a match to TRBD2. The CDR3 covers 15 residues. CDR1 is SGHDN and CDR2 is FVKESK in the germline V gene. Losses at the gene ends were 4 bases for V and 5 bases for J; bases not matched to a gene: 8. CDR3 DNA sequence: TGTGCCAGCAGCCCCCTGACTAGCCGCGACAATGAGCAGTTCTTC. This encodes CASSPLTSRDNEQFF.

As concerns this clonotype: This clone may be a read error of a much larger clone one base away. The chain joins TRBV12-3 or TRBV12-4 to TRBJ2-5, with D perhaps TRBD1 (5 bases). The CDR3 totals 15 residues. V shed 4 bases and J shed 2 bases, with 14 bases lying between them. In DNA, the CDR3 is TGTGCCAGCAGTTGCTCCAGGGCCCAACAAGAGACCCAGTACTTC. Translating it yields CASSCSRAQQETQYF.

This clonotype occurred a few times. V and J are TRBV5-4 and TRBJ2-1; D gene ambiguous. This CDR3 comprises 15 residues. CDR1 and CDR2 (germline): SGHNT, YYREEE (reference sequence). Trimming cost V 1 base and J 5 bases, with 13 bases left between them. The CDR3 is CASSLTVGTNNEQFF. The DNA of the CDR3 is TGTGCCAGCAGCTTGACCGTGGGTACAAACAATGAGCAGTTCTTC.

This chain links TRBV7-2 with TRBJ1-5, with D unresolved. Trimming shortened V by 7 bases and J by 9 bases, and 19 bases separated the two germline ends. Germline loops: CDR1 SGHTA, CDR2 FQGNSA. The CDR3 contains 14 residues. In DNA form, the CDR3 reads TGTGCCAGCACCATGGCCGTCGCGAGGTGGCCCCAGCATTTT. Translating it yields CASTMAVARWPQHF.

The chain couples TRBV6-1 to TRBJ2-1; no clear D gene. Germline assignment: CDR1 MNHNS and CDR2 SASEGT. The CDR3 loop spans 13 amino acids. V was pared by 6 bases and J by 9 bases, with 15 bases between. The CDR3 region has the DNA TGTGCCAGCAGCCCGATTCACGCCGGTGAGCAGTTCTTC. Its protein product is CASSPIHAGEQFF.

This chain uses TRBV27 with TRBJ2-1, with a tentative D call TRBD1 (6 bases). The CDR3 totals 15 residues. Trimming left V 10 bases short and J 6 bases short, with 22 bases between. The germline CDR1 and CDR2 sequences are MNHEY and SMNVEV (reference sequence). CDR3: CAIPERQVVGNEQFF. In DNA, the CDR3 is TGTGCCATCCCGGAGAGACAGGTCGTTGGCAATGAGCAGTTCTTC.

The CDR3 loop is CASSQNRDSVSSPLHF. The CDR3 region has the DNA TGTGCCAGCAGCCAAAACCGGGACAGCGTTTCTTCACCCCTCCACTTT. V and J are TRBV4-2 and TRBJ1-6, with 7 nucleotides matching TRBD1. Looked up from germline, CDR1 is LGHNA and CDR2 is YNFKEQ. J was trimmed by 9 bases and V by 2 bases; bases with no gene match: 10. The CDR3 consists of 16 residues.

This chain joins TRBV18 and TRBJ1-1; D ambiguous. CDR1 and CDR2 from the germline V gene are KGHSH and LQKENI. V was clipped by 2 bases and J by 0 bases, with 13 bases between them. This CDR3 region has 16 residues. DNA of the CDR3: TGTGCCAGCTCACCATTTGCCCAGAGCATGAACACTGAAGCTTTCTTT. Amino acids: CASSPFAQSMNTEAFF. The full variable domain, completed using reference TRBV18 and TRBJ1-1, is NAGVMQNPRHLVRRRGQEARLRCSPMKGHSHVYWYRQLPEEGLKFMVYLQKENIIDESGMPKERFSAEFPKEGPSILRIQQVVRGDSAAYFCASSPFAQSMNTEAFFGQGTRLTVV.

V gene TRBV6-1 combines with J gene TRBJ2-3, with a weak D call TRBD2 (6 bases). V lost 2 bases and J lost 4, with 16 bases in between. The CDR3 has 16 residues. Germline CDR1 and CDR2: MNHNS and SASEGT. The DNA for the CDR3 is TGTGCCAGCAGTGAATCCGGCGGGGCCCCCGCAGATACGCAGTATTTT. Residues: CASSESGGAPADTQYF.

This clonotype was seen more than once but under ten times. This chain uses TRBV20-1 with TRBJ2-7, with D perhaps matching TRBD1 or TRBD2 (5 bases each). The length of the CDR3 is 17 residues. In germline, CDR1 is DFQATT, CDR2 SNEGSKA (reference sequence). The V gene lost 5 bases and the J gene lost 6 bases, with 29 bases spanning the gap. CDR3 bases: TGCAGTGCTCCGGCGGCAGGGACCATTGTTGGGTATCGCGAGCAGTACTTC. Encoded protein: CSAPAAGTIVGYREQYF.

This sequence joins TRBV9 and TRBJ2-7, with a possible D match to TRBD2 (6 bases). The germline V and J ends were trimmed by 0 bases and 5 bases, with 12 bases remaining between them. The CDR3 is 14 amino acids. CDR1 is SGDLS, CDR2 YYNGEE, per germline. CDR3 protein: CASSVVGGSHEQYF. CDR3 nucleotide sequence: TGTGCCAGCAGCGTAGTGGGGGGAAGCCACGAGCAGTACTTC.

About this clonotype itself: A much larger clone lies a single base off, so this may be a read error. The rearrangement joins TRBV4-1 to TRBJ2-1, with D possibly being TRBD1 or TRBD2 (5 bases each). The CDR3 covers 16 residues. In germline, CDR1 is MGHRA, CDR2 YSYEKL. CDR3 DNA sequence: TGCGTCAGCAGCTATGGGGACCGAAGCTCCTACAATGAGCAGTTCTTC. Its translation is CVSSYGDRSSYNEQFF.